The following is a TCR beta chain sequence with its context. These data are taken from a study of T cells in Graves' hyperthyroidism and ophthalmopathy. Study-level background: Peripheral blood was drawn at first diagnosis, prior to all treatment.

Germline lookup yields CDR1 MGHRA and CDR2 YSYEKL. Trimming took off 1 base at V and 1 base at J, with 19 bases between the two ends. The CDR3 loop spans 18 amino acids. TCR beta CDR3 region amplification was performed from RNA transcripts. First-round RT-PCR with HTBI primers amplified the TCR CDR3 region. TCRdb ran MiXCR on the multiplex PCR reads and lists one entry per CDR3 protein. This sample has about 340,000 distinct CDR3 sequences; about 21% occur once, and the top ten carry 50%. Lactation, pregnancy, other autoimmune disease or uncontrolled infection led to exclusion of patients. Each diagnosis drew on symptoms, thyroxine, TRAb, thyroid ultrasound and orbital computed tomography findings.

Input material: blood. V gene TRBV4-1 combines with J gene TRBJ1-2; D is unresolved. The sequence came from a woman in her 50s with Graves' hyperthyroidism. The CDR3 nucleotides are TGCGCCAGCAGCCAAGTATATCGCCGGGAGGCCCGTAACTATGGCTACACCTTC. This codes for CASSQVYRREARNYGYTF.